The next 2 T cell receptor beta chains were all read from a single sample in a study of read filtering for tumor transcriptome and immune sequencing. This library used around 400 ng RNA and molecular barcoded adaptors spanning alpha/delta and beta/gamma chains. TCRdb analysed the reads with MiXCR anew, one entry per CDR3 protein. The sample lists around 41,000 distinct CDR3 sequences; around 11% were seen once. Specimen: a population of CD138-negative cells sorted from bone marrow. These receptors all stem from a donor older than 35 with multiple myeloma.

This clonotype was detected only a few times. CDR3 loop: CASSGGSGGSQFF. DNA of the CDR3: TGTGCCAGCAGTGGAGGTAGCGGGGGGTCGCAGTTCTTC. The chain couples TRBV2 to TRBJ2-1; 10 bases fit TRBD2. The CDR3 runs 13 residues. Unmatched junction bases numbered 6, after V lost 4 bases and J lost 12 bases. Germline V gene sequence: CDR1 SNHLY, CDR2 FYNNEI. The full variable domain, completed using reference TRBV2 and TRBJ2-1, is EPEVTQTPSHQVTQMGQEVILRCVPISNHLYFYWYRQILGQKVEFLVSFYNNEISEKSEIFDDQFSVERPDGSNFTLKIRSTKLEDSAMYFCASSGGSGGSQFFGPGTRLTVL.

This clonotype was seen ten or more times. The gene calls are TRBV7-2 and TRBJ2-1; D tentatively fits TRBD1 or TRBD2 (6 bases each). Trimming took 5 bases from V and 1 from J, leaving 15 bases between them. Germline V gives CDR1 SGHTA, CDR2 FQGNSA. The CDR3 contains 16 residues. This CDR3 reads CASSPLGGWSYNEQFF. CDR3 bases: TGTGCCAGCAGCCCCCTGGGGGGCTGGTCCTACAATGAGCAGTTCTTC.